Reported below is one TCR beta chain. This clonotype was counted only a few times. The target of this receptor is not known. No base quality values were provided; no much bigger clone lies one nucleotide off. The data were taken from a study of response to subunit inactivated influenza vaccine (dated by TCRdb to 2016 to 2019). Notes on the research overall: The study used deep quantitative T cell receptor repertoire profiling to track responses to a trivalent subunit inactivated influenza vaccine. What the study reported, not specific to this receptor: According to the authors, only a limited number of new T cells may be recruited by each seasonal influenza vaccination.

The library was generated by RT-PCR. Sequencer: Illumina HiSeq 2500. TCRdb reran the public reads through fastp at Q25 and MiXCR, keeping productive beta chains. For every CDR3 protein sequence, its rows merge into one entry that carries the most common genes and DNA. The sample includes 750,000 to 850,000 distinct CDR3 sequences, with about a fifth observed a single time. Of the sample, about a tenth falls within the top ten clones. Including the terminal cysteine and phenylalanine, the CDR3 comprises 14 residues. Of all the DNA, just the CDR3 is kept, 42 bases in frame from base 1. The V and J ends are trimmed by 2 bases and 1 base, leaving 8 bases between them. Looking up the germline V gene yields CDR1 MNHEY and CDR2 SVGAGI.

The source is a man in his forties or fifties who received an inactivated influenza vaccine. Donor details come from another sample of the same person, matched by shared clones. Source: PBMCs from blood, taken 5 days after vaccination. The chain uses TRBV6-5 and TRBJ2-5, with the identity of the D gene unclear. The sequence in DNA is TGTGCCAGCAGTTACAGTAGACTCCAAGAGACCCAGTACTTC. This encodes CASSYSRLQETQYF.